The 11 T cell receptor beta chains in this list originate from one sample, sequenced in a study of cytomegalovirus exposure and HLA in healthy donors. Amplification used 60 Vbeta primers and 13 Jbeta primers. Profiling relied on immunoSEQ multiplex PCR, and the TCRdb table lists in-frame clones only, not all of them. The record lists about 200,000 clones, of which the ten most abundant hold almost 6.5%. The sample was PBMCs. The source is a man aged 25 to 40 in good health and CMV-seronegative.

The chain couples TRBV27 to TRBJ2-7; perhaps TRBD1 as D (7 bases). The V gene lost 5 bases and the J gene lost 2 bases, with 13 bases spanning the gap. There are 14 residues in the CDR3. Germline CDR1 is MNHEY and CDR2 is SMNVEV (reference sequence). CDR3 loop: CASSEGAGPYEQYF. The CDR3 nucleotides are TGTGCCAGCAGTGAGGGGGCGGGACCCTACGAGCAGTACTTC.

This rearrangement joins TRBV6-5 to TRBJ2-1, with D perhaps TRBD2 (7 bases). The CDR3 runs to 15 residues. Trimming took off 7 bases at V and 7 bases at J, with 20 bases between the two ends. Germline V gives CDR1 MNHEY, CDR2 SVGAGI. CDR3 in DNA: TGTGCCAGCACCGAGAGGGGGGGCGCCAGGAATGAGCAGTTCTTC. It encodes CASTERGGARNEQFF.

A note on this clone: Its ends do not fully match the called genes, so a read error is possible. This chain connects TRBV5-1 to TRBJ2-1; TRBD2 might be the D (6 bases). The CDR3 is 15 amino acids. Germline CDR1 and CDR2: SGHRS and YFSETQ. The CDR3, as DNA: TGCGCCAGCAGCTTGGCGGCGGGGCAGTACAGTGAGCAGTTCTTC. Translation gives CASSLAAGQYSEQFF. The whole variable domain, remainder taken from reference TRBV5-1 and TRBJ2-1, is KAGVTQTPRYLIKTRGQQVTLSCSPISGHRSVSWYQQTPGQGLQFLFEYFSETQRNKGNFPGRFSGRQFSNSRSEMNVSTLELGDSALYLCASSLAAGQYSEQFFGPGTRLTVL.

The chain carries TRBV28 and TRBJ2-7, with TRBD2 identical over 12 bases. Looked up from germline, CDR1 is MDHEN and CDR2 is SYDVKM. Losses at the gene ends were 7 bases for V and 2 bases for J; bases not matched to a gene: 15. This CDR3 region has 18 residues. The CDR3 spells CASIRAGRTSGDAYEQYF. The CDR3 region has the DNA TGTGCCAGCATCCGGGCCGGAAGGACTAGCGGGGACGCCTACGAGCAGTACTTC. Supplemented by reference TRBV28 and TRBJ2-7, the full variable domain reads DVKVTQSSRYLVKRTGEKVFLECVQDMDHENMFWYRQDPGLGLRLIYFSYDVKMKEKGDIPEGYSVSREKKERFSLILESASTNQTSMYLCASIRAGRTSGDAYEQYFGPGTRLTVT.

The genes are TRBV28 and TRBJ1-5; 12 positions match TRBD1. Germline V lookup: CDR1 MDHEN, CDR2 SYDVKM. The ends lost 4 bases at V and 7 bases at J; junction bases unmatched: 8. The CDR3 totals 16 residues. CDR3 residues: CASSSSGTGGEQPQHF. In DNA form, the CDR3 reads TGTGCCAGCAGTTCCTCCGGGACAGGGGGCGAACAGCCCCAGCATTTT.

This chain links TRBV5-1 with TRBJ1-4; 11 nucleotides match TRBD1. V trimming: 4 bases; J trimming: 8 bases; junction bases outside the gene matches: 13. Germline CDR1 and CDR2: SGHRS and YFSETQ. This CDR3 contains 17 residues. The CDR3, as DNA: TGCGCCAGCAGCACTGGACAGGGGGCTACTAGCGGGGAAAAACTGTTTTTT. The encoded protein is CASSTGQGATSGEKLFF.

This CDR3 reads CASSEPTDTVKVESIRRYF. The CDR3 DNA sequence: TGTGCCAGCAGTGAACCGACGGACACAGTTAAGGTGGAGTCCATCAGGCGGTACTTC. This chain uses TRBV2 with TRBJ2-7; D is perhaps TRBD1 (5 bases). The CDR3 has 19 residues. Between the trimmed V and J ends, which lost 2 bases and 12 bases, there was a span of 35 bases. Germline values: CDR1 SNHLY, CDR2 FYNNEI.

The chain carries TRBV9 and TRBJ2-5; no clear D gene. V was trimmed by 0 bases and J by 1 base, leaving 7 bases between them. Germline V gene data show CDR1 as SGDLS and CDR2 as YYNGEE. The length of the CDR3 is 14 residues. This chain's CDR3 is CASSVGIGQETQYF. CDR3 sequence (DNA): TGTGCCAGCAGCGTAGGTATCGGCCAAGAGACCCAGTACTTC.

According to its frequency, this clone is medium-sized. The V and J genes are TRBV4-1 and TRBJ1-2; possible D gene TRBD1, 5 bases. CDR1 and CDR2 from the germline V gene are MGHRA and YSYEKL. The CDR3 is 14 amino acids. V was cut by 4 bases and J by 4 bases, with 13 bases left in between. CDR3 loop: CASSPRGDFYGYTF. For the CDR3, the DNA is TGCGCCAGCAGCCCCCGAGGGGACTTCTATGGCTACACCTTC.

The chain links TRBV2 to TRBJ2-1; 11 nucleotides match TRBD2. V was pared by 8 bases and J by 3 bases, with 9 bases of the junction left unmatched. Germline V gene data show CDR1 as SNHLY and CDR2 as FYNNEI. This CDR3 contains 16 residues. In DNA form, the CDR3 reads TGTGCCAGCCGGCTGCTAGCGGGAGGTTTCTACAATGAGCAGTTCTTC. It codes for CASRLLAGGFYNEQFF. The full variable domain, its missing parts supplied by reference TRBV2 and TRBJ2-1, is EPEVTQTPSHQVTQMGQEVILRCVPISNHLYFYWYRQILGQKVEFLVSFYNNEISEKSEIFDDQFSVERPDGSNFTLKIRSTKLEDSAMYFCASRLLAGGFYNEQFFGPGTRLTVL.

The gene calls are TRBV5-1 and TRBJ2-7, with D perhaps TRBD1 (6 bases). CDR1 and CDR2 (germline): SGHRS, YFSETQ. Trimming took off 0 bases at V and 2 bases at J, with 18 bases between the two ends. This CDR3 has 17 residues. In nucleotides, the CDR3 is TGCGCCAGCAGCTTGGGAGGTTTGGGGGCCGATCCCTACGAGCAGTACTTC. Its protein is CASSLGGLGADPYEQYF.